Listed below are T cell receptor beta chains from one sample, sequenced in a study of neoadjuvant anti-PD-1 for oral cavity cancer. Here immunoSEQ multiplex PCR was the method, and the copy in TCRdb shows in-frame clones only, minus some. The sample contains tens of thousands of clones, 77% of which appear only once. Material: PBMCs, obtained after nivolumab (anti-PD-1) treatment. These receptors were collected from a person aged 35-79 years with oral cavity squamous cell carcinoma. The CDR3 runs from the conserved cysteine through the conserved F or W. A D gene is named only where the DNA matches it firmly. Clone size is stated in some rows and not others, as once, few, many or a class when expanded.

d_call,clone_size,j_call,v_call,cdr3_nt,cdr3_aa
TRBD1,.,TRBJ1-5,TRBV7-8,TGTGCCAGCAGCTTACTGGACAGGGTGGAACAGCCCCAGCATTTT,CASSLLDRVEQPQHF
TRBD1,.,TRBJ2-7,TRBV7-8,TGTGCCAGCAGCTTAAGGTGGGACAGGGCGAACGAGCAGTACTTC,CASSLRWDRANEQYF
.,.,TRBJ1-2,TRBV5-1,TGCGCCAGCAGCTCGGGTGAGGGGTACGGCTACACCTTC,CASSSGEGYGYTF
.,.,TRBJ2-2,TRBV29-1,TGCAGCGTTGAAATCGTGGGGACGGCAAACACCGGGGAGCTGTTTTTT,CSVEIVGTANTGELFF
TRBD1,.,TRBJ1-1,TRBV6-1,TGTGCCAGCAGCCTCGGCGGGACAGTCTTTGAAGCTTTCTTT,CASSLGGTVFEAFF
.,.,TRBJ2-5,TRBV5-1,TGCGCCAGCAGCTTGGCCGGGCAGCCTCAAGAGACCCAGTACTTC,CASSLAGQPQETQYF
TRBD2,few,TRBJ2-1,TRBV7-9,TGTGCCAGCAGCTTCATGGCGGGAGGAACCACCCACAATGAGCAGTTCTTC,CASSFMAGGTTHNEQFF
.,.,TRBJ1-1,TRBV5-4,TGTGCCAGCAGCTTGTGGGGGGCAGACACTGAAGCTTTCTTT,CASSLWGADTEAFF
.,.,TRBJ2-2,TRBV7-2,TGTGCCAGCAGCCGTGACCGTTACACCGGGGAGCTGTTTTTT,CASSRDRYTGELFF
.,few,TRBJ2-7,TRBV11-2,TGTGCCAGCAGCTTTTCGGACAGACTATACGAGCAGTACTTC,CASSFSDRLYEQYF
.,few,TRBJ2-5,TRBV5-4,TGTGCCAGCAGCGGGGGGTTGACGGAGACCCAGTACTTC,CASSGGLTETQYF
TRBD2,.,TRBJ2-5,TRBV2,TGTGCCAGCAGTCTCGGGGGGGGCCTCGAGACCCAGTACTTC,CASSLGGGLETQYF
TRBD2,.,TRBJ2-3,TRBV5-1,TGCGCCAGCAGCCCGGGACTAGAAGCGGATACGCAGTATTTT,CASSPGLEADTQYF
.,.,TRBJ1-3,TRBV15,TGTGCCACCGGGGGGACCTCTGGAAACACCATATATTTT,CATGGTSGNTIYF
.,once,TRBJ1-4,TRBV7-9,TGTGCCAGCAGCCCCCCGGGGCCCGAAAAACTGTTTTTT,CASSPPGPEKLFF
.,.,TRBJ2-3,TRBV5-1,TGCGCCAGCAGCTTGCGACGGGGAAGCACAGATACGCAGTATTTT,CASSLRRGSTDTQYF